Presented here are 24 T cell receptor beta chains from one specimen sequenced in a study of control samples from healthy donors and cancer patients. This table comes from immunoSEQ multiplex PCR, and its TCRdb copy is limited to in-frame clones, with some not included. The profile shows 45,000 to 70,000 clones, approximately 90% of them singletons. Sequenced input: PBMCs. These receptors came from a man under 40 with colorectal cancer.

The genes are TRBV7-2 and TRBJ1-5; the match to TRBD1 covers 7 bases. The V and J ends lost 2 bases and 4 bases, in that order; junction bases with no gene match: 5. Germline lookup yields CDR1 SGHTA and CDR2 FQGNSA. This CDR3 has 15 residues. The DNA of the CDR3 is TGTGCCAGCAGCTTATGGGACAGCAAAAATCAGCCCCAGCATTTT. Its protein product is CASSLWDSKNQPQHF.

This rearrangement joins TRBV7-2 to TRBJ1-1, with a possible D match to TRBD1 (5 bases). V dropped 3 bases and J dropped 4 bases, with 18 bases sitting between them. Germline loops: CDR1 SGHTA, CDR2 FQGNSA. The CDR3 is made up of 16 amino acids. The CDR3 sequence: CASSFSSGRRGTEAFF. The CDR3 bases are TGTGCCAGCAGCTTCTCCTCAGGGCGCCGTGGCACTGAAGCTTTCTTT.

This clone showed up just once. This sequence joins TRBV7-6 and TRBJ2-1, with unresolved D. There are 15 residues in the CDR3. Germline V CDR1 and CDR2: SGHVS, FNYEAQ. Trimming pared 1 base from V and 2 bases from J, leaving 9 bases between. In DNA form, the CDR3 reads TGTGCCAGCAGCTTAGAGGGTGGTGCCTACAATGAGCAGTTCTTC. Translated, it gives CASSLEGGAYNEQFF.

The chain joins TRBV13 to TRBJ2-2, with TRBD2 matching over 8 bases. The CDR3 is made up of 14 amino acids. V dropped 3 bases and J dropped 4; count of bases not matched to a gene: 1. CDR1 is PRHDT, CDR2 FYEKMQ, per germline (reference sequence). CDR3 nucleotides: TGTGCCAGCAGCTTGGGGACTAGCACCGGGGAGCTGTTTTTT. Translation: CASSLGTSTGELFF.

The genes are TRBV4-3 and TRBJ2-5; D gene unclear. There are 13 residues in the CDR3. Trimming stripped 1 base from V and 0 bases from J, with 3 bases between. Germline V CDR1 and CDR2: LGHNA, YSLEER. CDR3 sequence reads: CASSQVHQETQYF. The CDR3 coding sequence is TGCGCCAGCAGCCAAGTGCACCAAGAGACCCAGTACTTC.

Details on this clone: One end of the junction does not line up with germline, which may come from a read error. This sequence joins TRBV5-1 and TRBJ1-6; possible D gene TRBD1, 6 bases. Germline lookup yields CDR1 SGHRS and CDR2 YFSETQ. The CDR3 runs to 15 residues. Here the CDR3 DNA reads TGCGCCAGCAGATTGGACAGCTCTTATAATTCACCCATCCACTTT. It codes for CASRLDSSYNSPIHF.

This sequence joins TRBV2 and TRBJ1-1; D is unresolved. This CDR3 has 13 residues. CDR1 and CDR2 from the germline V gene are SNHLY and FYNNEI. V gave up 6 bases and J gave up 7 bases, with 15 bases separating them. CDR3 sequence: CASSIYLRDEAFF. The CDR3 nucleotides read TGTGCCAGCAGCATATACTTGAGGGATGAAGCTTTCTTT.

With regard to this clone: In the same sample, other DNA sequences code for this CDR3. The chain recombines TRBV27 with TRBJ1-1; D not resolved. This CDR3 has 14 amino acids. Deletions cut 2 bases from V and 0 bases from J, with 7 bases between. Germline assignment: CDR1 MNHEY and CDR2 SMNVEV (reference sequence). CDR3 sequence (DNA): TGTGCCAGCAGTTTAACCAGGATGAACACTGAAGCTTTCTTT. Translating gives CASSLTRMNTEAFF.

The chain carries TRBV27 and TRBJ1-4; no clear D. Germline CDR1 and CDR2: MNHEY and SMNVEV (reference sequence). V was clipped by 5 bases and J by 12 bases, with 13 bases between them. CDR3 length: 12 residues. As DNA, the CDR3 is TGTGCCAGCAGTCAGGACGGTTTGGAACTGTTTTTT. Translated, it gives CASSQDGLELFF.

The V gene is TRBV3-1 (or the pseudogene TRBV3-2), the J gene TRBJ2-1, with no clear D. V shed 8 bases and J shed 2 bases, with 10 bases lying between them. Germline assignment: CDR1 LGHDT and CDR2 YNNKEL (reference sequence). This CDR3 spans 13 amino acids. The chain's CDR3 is CASSAGTYNEQFF. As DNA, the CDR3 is TGTGCCAGCTCCGCCGGCACCTACAATGAGCAGTTCTTC.

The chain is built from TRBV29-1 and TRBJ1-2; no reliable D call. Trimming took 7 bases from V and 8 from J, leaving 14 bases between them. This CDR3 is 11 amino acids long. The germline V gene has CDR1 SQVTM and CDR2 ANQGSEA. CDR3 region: CSARTGRGYTF. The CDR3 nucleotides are TGCAGCGCCCGGACGGGGAGGGGCTACACCTTC.

CDR3 sequence (DNA): TGTGCCAGCAGCTTGTATGGGACTATGAACACCGGGGAGCTGTTTTTT. Its protein product is CASSLYGTMNTGELFF. The chain is built from TRBV7-9 and TRBJ2-2; TRBD2 matches at 7 bases. With V trimmed by 3 bases and J by 1 base, 5 bases remained unmatched. CDR3 length: 16 residues. Looked up from germline, CDR1 is SEHNR and CDR2 is FQNEAQ (reference sequence).

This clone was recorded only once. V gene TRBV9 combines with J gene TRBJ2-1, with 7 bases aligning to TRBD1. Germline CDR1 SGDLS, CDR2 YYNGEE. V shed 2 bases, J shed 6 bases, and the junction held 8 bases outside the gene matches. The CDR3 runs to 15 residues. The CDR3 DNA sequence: TGTGCCAGCAGCGTCCGGGACAGCTCGCTCAATGAGCAGTTCTTC. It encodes CASSVRDSSLNEQFF. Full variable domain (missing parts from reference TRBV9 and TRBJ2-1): DSGVTQTPKHLITATGQRVTLRCSPRSGDLSVYWYQQSLDQGLQFLIQYYNGEERAKGNILERFSAQQFPDLHSELNLSSLELGDSALYFCASSVRDSSLNEQFFGPGTRLTVL.

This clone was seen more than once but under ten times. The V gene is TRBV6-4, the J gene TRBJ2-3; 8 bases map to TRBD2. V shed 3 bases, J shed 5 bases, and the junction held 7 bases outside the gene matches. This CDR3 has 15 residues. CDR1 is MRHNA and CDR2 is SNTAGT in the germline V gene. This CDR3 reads CASSELGGAVDTQYF. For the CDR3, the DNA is TGTGCCAGCAGTGAGCTCGGGGGGGCCGTAGATACGCAGTATTTT.

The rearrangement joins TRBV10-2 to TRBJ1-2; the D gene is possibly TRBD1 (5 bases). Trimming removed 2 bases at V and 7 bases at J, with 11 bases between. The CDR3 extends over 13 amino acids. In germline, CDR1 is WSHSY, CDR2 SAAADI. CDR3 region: CASSERGEGGYTF. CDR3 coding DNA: TGCGCCAGCAGTGAGAGAGGGGAGGGTGGCTACACCTTC.

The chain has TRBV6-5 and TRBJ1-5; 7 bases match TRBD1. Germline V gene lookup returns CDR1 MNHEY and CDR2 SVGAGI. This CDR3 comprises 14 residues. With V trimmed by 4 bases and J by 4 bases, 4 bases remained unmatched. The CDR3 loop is CASSSDRDNQPQHF. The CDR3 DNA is TGTGCCAGCAGTTCCGACAGGGATAATCAGCCCCAGCATTTT.

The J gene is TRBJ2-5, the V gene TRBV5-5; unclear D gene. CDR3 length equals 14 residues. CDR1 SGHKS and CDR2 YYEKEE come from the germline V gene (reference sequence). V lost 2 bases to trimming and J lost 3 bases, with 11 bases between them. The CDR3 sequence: CASSLEGWEETQYF. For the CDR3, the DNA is TGTGCCAGCAGCTTAGAAGGTTGGGAAGAGACCCAGTACTTC.

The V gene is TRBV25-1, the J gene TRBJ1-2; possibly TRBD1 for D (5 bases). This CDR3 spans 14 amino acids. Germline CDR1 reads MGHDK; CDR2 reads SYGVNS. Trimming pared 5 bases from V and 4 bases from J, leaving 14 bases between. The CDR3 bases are TGTGCCAGCAGTCCTCTCCAGGGTGTCTATGGCTACACCTTC. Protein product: CASSPLQGVYGYTF.

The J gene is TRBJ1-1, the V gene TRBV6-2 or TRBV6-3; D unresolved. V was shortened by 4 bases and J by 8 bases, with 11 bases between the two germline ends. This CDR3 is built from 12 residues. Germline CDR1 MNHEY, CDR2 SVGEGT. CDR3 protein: CASSFYPGEAFF. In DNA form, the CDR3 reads TGTGCCAGCAGTTTTTACCCGGGAGAAGCTTTCTTT.

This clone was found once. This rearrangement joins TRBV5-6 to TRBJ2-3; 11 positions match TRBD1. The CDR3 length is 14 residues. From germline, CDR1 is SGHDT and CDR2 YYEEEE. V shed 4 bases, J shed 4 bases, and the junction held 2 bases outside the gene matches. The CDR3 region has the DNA TGTGCCAGCAGCAAGGGACAGGGGGCAGATACGCAGTATTTT. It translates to CASSKGQGADTQYF.

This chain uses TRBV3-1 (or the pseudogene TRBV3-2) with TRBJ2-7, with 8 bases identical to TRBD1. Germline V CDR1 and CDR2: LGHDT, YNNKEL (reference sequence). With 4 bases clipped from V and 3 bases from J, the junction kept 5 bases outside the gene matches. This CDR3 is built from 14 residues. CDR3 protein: CASSPDRGLYEQYF. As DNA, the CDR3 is TGTGCCAGCAGCCCAGACAGGGGACTCTACGAGCAGTACTTC.

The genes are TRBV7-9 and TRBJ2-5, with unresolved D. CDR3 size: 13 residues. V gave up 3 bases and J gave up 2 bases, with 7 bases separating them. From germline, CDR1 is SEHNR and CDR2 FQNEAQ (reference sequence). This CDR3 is CASSFWEQETQYF. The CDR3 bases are TGTGCCAGCAGCTTTTGGGAACAAGAGACCCAGTACTTC.

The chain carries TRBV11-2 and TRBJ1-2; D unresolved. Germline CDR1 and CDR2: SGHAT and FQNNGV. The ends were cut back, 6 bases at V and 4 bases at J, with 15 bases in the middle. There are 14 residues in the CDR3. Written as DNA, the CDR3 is TGTGCCAGCAGTAACTTAGGACGGGGCTATGGCTACACCTTC. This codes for CASSNLGRGYGYTF.

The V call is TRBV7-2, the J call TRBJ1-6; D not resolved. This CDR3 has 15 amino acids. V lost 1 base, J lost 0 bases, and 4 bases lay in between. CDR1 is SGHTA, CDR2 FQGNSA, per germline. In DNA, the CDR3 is TGTGCCAGCAGCTTAGGGAGCTCCTATAATTCACCCCTCCACTTT. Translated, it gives CASSLGSSYNSPLHF.